This record concerns one T cell receptor beta chain sequence. PCR used 60 Vbeta primers and 13 Jbeta primers. TCRdb's copy holds only in-frame clones and misses some; the assay was immunoSEQ multiplex PCR. Here the sample spans 100,000 to 150,000 clones, 80% being singletons. This sample stems from a study of cytomegalovirus exposure and HLA in healthy donors. The specimen was PBMCs. The receptor was derived from a woman between 35 and 50 years old in good health and CMV-seronegative.

The chain's CDR3 is CASSFVGRARGEQYF. The CDR3 coding sequence is TGTGCCAGCAGCTTCGTCGGGAGGGCCAGGGGCGAGCAGTACTTC. The rearrangement joins TRBV5-6 to TRBJ2-7; 8 positions match TRBD2. V gave up 2 bases and J gave up 6 bases; unmatched junction bases: 10. Germline CDR1 is SGHDT and CDR2 is YYEEEE. This CDR3 spans 15 amino acids.